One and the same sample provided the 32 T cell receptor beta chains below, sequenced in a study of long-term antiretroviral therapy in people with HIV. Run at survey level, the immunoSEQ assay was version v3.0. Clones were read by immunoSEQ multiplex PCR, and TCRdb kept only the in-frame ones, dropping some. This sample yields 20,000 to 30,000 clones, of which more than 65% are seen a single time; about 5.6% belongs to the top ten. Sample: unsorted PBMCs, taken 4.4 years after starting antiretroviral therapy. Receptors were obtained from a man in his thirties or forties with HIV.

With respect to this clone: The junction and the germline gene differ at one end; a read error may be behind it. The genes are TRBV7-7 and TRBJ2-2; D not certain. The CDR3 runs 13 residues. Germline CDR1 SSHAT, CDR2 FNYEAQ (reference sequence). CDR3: CASSLWDTGELFF. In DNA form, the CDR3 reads TGTGCTAGCAGCTTGTGGGACACCGGGGAGCTGTTTTTT.

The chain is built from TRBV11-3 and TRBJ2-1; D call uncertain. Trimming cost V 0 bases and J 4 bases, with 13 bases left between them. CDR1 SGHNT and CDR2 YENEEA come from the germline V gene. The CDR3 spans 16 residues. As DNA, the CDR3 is TGTGCCAGCAGCTTAGATGGGTGGGCCGAGTACAATGAGCAGTTCTTC. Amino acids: CASSLDGWAEYNEQFF.

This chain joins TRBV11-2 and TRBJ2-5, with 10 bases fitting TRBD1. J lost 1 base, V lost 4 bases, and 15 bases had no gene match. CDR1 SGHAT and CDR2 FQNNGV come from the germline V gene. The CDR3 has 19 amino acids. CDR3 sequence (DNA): TGTGCCAGCAGCTCCTCCCGGGACAGGGGTCATGACTTCCAAGAGACCCAGTACTTC. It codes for CASSSSRDRGHDFQETQYF. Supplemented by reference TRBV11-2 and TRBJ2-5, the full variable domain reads EAGVAQSPRYKIIEKRQSVAFWCNPISGHATLYWYQQILGQGPKLLIQFQNNGVVDDSQLPKDRFSAERLKGVDSTLKIQPAKLEDSAVYLCASSSSRDRGHDFQETQYFGPGTRLLVL.

CDR3 DNA: TGTGCCAGCAGCCCATACGGGGTCGAAGCTTTCTTT. Translating it yields CASSPYGVEAFF. The chain is built from TRBV7-9 and TRBJ1-1, with no clear D. CDR3 length equals 12 residues. In germline, CDR1 is SEHNR, CDR2 FQNEAQ (reference sequence). Trimming stripped 5 bases from V and 8 bases from J, with 12 bases between.

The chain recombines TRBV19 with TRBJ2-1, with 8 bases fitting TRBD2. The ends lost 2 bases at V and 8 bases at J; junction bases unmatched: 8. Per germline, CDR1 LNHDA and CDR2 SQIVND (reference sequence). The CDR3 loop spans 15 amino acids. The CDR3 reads CASSIPGLGRDEQFF. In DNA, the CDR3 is TGTGCCAGTAGTATACCGGGACTAGGGCGGGATGAGCAGTTCTTC. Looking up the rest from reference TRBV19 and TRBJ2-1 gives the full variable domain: DGGITQSPKYLFRKEGQNVTLSCEQNLNHDAMYWYRQDPGQGLRLIYYSQIVNDFQKGDIAEGYSVSREKKESFPLTVTSAQKNPTAFYLCASSIPGLGRDEQFFGPGTRLTVL.

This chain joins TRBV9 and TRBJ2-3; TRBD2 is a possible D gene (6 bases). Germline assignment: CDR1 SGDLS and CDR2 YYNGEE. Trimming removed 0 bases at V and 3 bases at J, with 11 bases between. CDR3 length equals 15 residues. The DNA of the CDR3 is TGTGCCAGCAGCGTAGTGAGCGGGCGGACAGATACGCAGTATTTT. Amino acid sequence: CASSVVSGRTDTQYF.

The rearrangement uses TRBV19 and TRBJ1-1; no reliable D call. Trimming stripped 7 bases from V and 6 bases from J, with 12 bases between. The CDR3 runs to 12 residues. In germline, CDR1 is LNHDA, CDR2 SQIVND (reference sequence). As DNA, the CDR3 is TGTGCCAGTAAAGACCCCGGGGCTGAAGCTTTCTTT. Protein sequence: CASKDPGAEAFF.

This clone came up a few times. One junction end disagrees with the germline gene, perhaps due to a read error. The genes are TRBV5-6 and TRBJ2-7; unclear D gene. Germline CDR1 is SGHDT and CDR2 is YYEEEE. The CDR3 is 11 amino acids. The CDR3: CASRLGDEQYF. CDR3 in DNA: TGTGCCAGCAGATTGGGCGACGAGCAGTACTTC.

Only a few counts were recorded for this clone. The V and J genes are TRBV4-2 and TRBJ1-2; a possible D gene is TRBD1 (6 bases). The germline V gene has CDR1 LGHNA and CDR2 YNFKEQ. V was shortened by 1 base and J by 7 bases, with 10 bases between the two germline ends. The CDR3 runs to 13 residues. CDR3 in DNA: TGTGCCAGCAGCCAAGCAGAGGGGGGTGGCTACACCTTC. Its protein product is CASSQAEGGGYTF.

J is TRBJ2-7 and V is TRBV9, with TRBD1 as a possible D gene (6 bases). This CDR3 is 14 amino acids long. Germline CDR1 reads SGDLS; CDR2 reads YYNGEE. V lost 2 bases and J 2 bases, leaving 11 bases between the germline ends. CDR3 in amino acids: CASSVGDKPYEQYF. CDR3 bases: TGTGCCAGCAGCGTTGGGGACAAGCCCTACGAGCAGTACTTC.

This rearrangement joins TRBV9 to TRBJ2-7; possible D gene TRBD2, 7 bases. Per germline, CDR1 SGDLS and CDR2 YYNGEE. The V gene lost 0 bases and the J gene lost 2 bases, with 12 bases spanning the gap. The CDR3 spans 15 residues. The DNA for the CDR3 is TGTGCCAGCAGCGTAGAGGGGGGGCCCGCCTACGAGCAGTACTTC. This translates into CASSVEGGPAYEQYF.

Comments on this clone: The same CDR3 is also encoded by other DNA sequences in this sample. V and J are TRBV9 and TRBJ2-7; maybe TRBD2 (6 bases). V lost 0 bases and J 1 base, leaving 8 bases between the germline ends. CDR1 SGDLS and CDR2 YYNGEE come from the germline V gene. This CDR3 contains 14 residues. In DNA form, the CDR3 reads TGTGCCAGCAGCGTAGGGGCGGGGTCCTACGAGCAGTACTTC. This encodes CASSVGAGSYEQYF.

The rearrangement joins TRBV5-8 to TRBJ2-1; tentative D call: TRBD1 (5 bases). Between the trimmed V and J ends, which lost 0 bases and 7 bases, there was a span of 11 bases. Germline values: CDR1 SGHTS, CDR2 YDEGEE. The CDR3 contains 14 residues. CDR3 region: CASSLGQGWNEQFF. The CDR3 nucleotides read TGTGCCAGCAGCTTGGGTCAGGGCTGGAATGAGCAGTTCTTC.

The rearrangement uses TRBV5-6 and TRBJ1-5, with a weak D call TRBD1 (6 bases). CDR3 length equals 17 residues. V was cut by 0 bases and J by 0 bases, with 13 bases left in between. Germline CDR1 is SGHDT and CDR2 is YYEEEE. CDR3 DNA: TGTGCCAGCAGCTTGGGACAGGACCCTTATAGCAATCAGCCCCAGCATTTT. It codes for CASSLGQDPYSNQPQHF.

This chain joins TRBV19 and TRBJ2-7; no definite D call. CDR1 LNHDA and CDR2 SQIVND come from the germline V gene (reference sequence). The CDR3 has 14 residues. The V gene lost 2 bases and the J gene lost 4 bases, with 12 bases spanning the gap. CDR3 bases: TGTGCCAGTAGTATACACGGACCTACGTACGAGCAGTACTTC. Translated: CASSIHGPTYEQYF.

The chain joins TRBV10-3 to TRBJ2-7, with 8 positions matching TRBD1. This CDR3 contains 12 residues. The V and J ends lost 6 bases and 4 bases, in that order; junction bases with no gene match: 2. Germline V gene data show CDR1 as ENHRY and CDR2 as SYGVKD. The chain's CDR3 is CAIRTGEYEQYF. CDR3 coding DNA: TGTGCCATCAGGACAGGGGAATACGAGCAGTACTTC.

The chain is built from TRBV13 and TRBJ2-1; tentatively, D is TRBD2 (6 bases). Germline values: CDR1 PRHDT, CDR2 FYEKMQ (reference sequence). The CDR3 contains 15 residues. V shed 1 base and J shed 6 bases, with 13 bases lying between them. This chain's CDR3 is CASSLEAAGSNEQFF. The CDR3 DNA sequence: TGTGCCAGCAGCTTAGAGGCCGCGGGGAGCAATGAGCAGTTCTTC. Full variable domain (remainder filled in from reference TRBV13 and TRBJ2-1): AAGVIQSPRHLIKEKRETATLKCYPIPRHDTVYWYQQGPGQDPQFLISFYEKMQSDKGSIPDRFSAQQFSDYHSELNMSSLELGDSALYFCASSLEAAGSNEQFFGPGTRLTVL.

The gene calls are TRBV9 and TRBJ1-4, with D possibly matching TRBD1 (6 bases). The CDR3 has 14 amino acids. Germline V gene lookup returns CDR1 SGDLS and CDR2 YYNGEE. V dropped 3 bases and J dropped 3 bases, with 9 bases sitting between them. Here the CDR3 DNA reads TGTGCCAGCAGCGCGGGACACCCTAATGAAAAACTGTTTTTT. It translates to CASSAGHPNEKLFF.

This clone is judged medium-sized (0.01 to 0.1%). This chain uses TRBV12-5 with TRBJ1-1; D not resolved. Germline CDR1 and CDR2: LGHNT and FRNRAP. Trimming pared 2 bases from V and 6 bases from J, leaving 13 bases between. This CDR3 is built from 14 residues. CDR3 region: CASGLSGRAAEAFF. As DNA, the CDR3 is TGTGCTAGTGGTTTGTCCGGGAGGGCGGCTGAAGCTTTCTTT.

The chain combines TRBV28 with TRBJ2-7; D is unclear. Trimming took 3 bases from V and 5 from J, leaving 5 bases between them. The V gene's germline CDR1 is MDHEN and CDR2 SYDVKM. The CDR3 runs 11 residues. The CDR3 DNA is TGTGCCAGCAGTTTTGGGAACGAGCAGTACTTC. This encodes CASSFGNEQYF. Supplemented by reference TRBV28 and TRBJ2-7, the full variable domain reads DVKVTQSSRYLVKRTGEKVFLECVQDMDHENMFWYRQDPGLGLRLIYFSYDVKMKEKGDIPEGYSVSREKKERFSLILESASTNQTSMYLCASSFGNEQYFGPGTRLTVT.

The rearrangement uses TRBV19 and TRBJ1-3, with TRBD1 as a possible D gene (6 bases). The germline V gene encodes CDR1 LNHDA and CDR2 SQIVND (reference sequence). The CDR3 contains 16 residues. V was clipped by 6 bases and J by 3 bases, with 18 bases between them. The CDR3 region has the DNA TGTGCCAGTAGCCACCCCCCGGGGGCGTTTGGAAACACCATATATTTT. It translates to CASSHPPGAFGNTIYF. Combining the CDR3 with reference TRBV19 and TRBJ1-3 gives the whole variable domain DGGITQSPKYLFRKEGQNVTLSCEQNLNHDAMYWYRQDPGQGLRLIYYSQIVNDFQKGDIAEGYSVSREKKESFPLTVTSAQKNPTAFYLCASSHPPGAFGNTIYFGEGSWLTVV.

CDR3 residues: CASRLTGDEQYF. In DNA form, the CDR3 reads TGCGCCAGCAGACTTACAGGGGACGAGCAGTACTTC. This chain joins TRBV5-1 and TRBJ2-7; 7 bases fit TRBD1. The CDR3 extends over 12 amino acids. Germline V gene lookup returns CDR1 SGHRS and CDR2 YFSETQ. With V trimmed by 5 bases and J by 5 bases, 4 bases remained unmatched.

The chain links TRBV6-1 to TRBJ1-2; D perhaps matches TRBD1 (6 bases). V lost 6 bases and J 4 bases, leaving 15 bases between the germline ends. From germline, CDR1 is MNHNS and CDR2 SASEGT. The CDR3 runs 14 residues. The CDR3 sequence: CASRNRQEVYGYTF. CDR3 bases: TGTGCCAGCAGGAACCGACAGGAAGTCTATGGCTACACCTTC.

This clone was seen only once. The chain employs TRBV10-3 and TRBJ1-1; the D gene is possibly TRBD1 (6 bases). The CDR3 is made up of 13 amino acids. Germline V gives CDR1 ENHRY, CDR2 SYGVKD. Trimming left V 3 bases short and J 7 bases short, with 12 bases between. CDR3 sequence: CAISDNRDDEAFF. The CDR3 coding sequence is TGTGCCATCAGTGATAACAGGGACGATGAAGCTTTCTTT.

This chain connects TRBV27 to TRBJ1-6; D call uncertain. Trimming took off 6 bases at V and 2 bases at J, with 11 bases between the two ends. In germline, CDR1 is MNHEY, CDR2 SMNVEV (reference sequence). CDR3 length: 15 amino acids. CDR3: CASSRSFTYNSPLHF. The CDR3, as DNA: TGTGCCAGCAGCCGATCTTTCACCTATAATTCACCCCTCCACTTT.

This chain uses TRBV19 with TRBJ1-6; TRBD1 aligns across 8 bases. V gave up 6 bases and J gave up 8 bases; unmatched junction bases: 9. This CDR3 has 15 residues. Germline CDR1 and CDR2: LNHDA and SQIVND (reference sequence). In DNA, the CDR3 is TGTGCCAGTAGGGACCGGGACAGGTACGATTCACCCCTCCACTTT. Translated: CASRDRDRYDSPLHF.

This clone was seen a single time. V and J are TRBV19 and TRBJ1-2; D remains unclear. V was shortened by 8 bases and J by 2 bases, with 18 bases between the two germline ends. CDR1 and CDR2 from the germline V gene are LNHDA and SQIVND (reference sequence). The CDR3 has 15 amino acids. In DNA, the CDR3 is TGTGCCAGTCGCCGGGAGCTAGGTGTCAACTATGGCTACACCTTC. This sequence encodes CASRRELGVNYGYTF.

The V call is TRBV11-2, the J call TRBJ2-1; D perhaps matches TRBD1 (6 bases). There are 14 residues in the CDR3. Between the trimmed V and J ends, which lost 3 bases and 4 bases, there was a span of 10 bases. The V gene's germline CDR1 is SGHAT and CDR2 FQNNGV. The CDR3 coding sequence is TGTGCCAGCAGCTTCCGGACAGCTTACAATGAGCAGTTCTTC. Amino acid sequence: CASSFRTAYNEQFF.

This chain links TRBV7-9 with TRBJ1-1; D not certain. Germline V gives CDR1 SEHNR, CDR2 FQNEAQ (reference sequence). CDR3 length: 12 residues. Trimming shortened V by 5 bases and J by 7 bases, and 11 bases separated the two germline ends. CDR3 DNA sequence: TGTGCCAGCAGCCTAGACGGCCGTGAAGCTTTCTTT. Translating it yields CASSLDGREAFF.

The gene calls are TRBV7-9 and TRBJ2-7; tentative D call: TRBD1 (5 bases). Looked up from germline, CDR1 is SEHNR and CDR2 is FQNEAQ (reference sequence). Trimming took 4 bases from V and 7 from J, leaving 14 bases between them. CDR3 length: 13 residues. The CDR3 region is CASSSKGPGEQYF. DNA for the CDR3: TGTGCCAGCAGCTCCAAGGGGCCGGGTGAGCAGTACTTC.

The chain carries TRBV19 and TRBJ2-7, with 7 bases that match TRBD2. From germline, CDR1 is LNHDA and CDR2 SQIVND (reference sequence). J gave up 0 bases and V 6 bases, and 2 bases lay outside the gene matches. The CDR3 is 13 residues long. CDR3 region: CASSTGGSYEQYF. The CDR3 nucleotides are TGTGCCAGTAGCACGGGGGGCTCCTACGAGCAGTACTTC.

CDR3 bases: TGTGCCAGCAACGGCGGGGTTACCTACAATGAGCAGTTCTTC. Protein sequence: CASNGGVTYNEQFF. The chain carries TRBV6-5 and TRBJ2-1; a weak D match, TRBD2 (6 bases). This CDR3 is 14 amino acids long. Germline assignment: CDR1 MNHEY and CDR2 SVGAGI. V gave up 7 bases and J gave up 2 bases, with 12 bases separating them.